This TCR beta chain comes out of a study of memory CD8 T cells in hepatitis C reinfection. Germline CDR1 and CDR2: MDHEN and SYDVKM. This CDR3 has 15 residues. Time point of the sample: pre-reinfection, 55 to 20 weeks before reinfection detection. Sorted cells were sequenced directly ex vivo without any in vitro expansion. The method was immunoSEQ multiplex PCR; TCRdb's version includes in-frame clones alone and lacks a portion of them. The sample contains approximately 52,000 clones, around 92% of which appear only once. Sequenced material: naive CD8+ T cells sorted from blood. The origin of this receptor is a man aged 18 to 29 with hepatitis C virus infection. This chain joins TRBV28 and TRBJ2-5, with 7 bases fitting TRBD1. Judging by the DNA end, TRBJ2-7 fits better; the J call may be wrong. In nucleotides, the CDR3 is TGTGCCAGCAGTTACAGGGGTCCTAGCTCCTACGAGCAGTACTTC. It codes for CASSYRGPSSYEQYF.